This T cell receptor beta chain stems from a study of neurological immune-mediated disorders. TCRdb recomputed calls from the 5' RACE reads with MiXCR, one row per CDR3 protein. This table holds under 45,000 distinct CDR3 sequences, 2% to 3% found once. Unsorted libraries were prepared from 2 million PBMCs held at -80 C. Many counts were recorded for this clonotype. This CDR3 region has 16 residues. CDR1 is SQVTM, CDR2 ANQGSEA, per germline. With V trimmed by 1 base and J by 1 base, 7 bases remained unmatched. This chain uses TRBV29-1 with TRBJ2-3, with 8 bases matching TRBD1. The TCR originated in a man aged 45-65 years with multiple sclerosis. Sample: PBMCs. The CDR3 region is CSVEAQGAGGTDTQYF. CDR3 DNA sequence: TGCAGCGTTGAAGCTCAGGGGGCCGGGGGCACAGATACGCAGTATTTT.